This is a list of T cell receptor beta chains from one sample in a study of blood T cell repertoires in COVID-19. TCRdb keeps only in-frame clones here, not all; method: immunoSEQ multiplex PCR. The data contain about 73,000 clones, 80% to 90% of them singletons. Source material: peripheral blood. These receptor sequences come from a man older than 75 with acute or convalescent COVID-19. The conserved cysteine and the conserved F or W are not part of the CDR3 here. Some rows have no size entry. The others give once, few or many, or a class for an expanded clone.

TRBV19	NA	ASSRLLAGGSGDEQF
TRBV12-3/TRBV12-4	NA	ASSLGGTGGYT
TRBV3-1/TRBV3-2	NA	ASSQVGGNTEAF
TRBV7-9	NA	ASSPLQGSTEAF
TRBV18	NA	ASSPMDGGLT
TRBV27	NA	ASRVDRDDYGYT
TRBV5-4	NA	ASSLGQGYTGELF
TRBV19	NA	ASRRQGSYNEQF
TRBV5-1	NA	ASSSTSGRGPNTGELF
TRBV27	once	ASSVISGRAHNEQF
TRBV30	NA	AWSRGATGELF
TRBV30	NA	AWSGQINSPLH
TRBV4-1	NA	ASSQEGTSPILHEQF
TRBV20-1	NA	SALQGAREF
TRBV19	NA	ASSSTVGNTIY
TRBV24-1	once	ATSDLTPRNEQF
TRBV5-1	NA	ASSQGHTNTGELF
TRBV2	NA	ASSSRGGYEQY
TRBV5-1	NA	ASSLVLAGVGLSEQF